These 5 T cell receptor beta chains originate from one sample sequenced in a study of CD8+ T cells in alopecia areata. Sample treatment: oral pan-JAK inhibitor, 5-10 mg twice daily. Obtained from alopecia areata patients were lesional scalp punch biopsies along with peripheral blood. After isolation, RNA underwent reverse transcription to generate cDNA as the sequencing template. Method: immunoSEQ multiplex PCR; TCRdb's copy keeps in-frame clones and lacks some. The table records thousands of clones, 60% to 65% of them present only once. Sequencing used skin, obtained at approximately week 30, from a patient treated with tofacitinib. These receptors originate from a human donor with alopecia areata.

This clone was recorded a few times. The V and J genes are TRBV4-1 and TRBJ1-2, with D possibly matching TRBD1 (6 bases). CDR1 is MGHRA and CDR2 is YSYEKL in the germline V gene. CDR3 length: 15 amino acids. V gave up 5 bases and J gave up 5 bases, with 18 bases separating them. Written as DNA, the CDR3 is TGCGCCAGCAGCTCTATCGGACAGAGATCTTATGGCTACACCTTC. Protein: CASSSIGQRSYGYTF.

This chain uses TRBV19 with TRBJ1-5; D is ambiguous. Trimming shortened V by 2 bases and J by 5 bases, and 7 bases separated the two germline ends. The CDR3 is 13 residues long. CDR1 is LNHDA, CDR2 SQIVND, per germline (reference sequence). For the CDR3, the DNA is TGTGCCAGTAGTATATCCAGTTATCAGCCCCAGCATTTT. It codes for CASSISSYQPQHF.

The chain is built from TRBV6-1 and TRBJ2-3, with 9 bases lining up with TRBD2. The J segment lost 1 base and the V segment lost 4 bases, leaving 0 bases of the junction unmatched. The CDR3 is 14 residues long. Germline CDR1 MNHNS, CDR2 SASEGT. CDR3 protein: CASSVAGGTDTQYF. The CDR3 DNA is TGTGCCAGCAGTGTAGCGGGGGGCACAGATACGCAGTATTTT.

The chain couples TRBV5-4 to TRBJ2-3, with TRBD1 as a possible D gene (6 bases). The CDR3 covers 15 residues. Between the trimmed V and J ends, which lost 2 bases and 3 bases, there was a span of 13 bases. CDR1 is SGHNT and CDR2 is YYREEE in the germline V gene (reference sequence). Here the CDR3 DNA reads TGTGCCAGCAGCTTTGGGGGCTCCCGGACAGATACGCAGTATTTT. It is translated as CASSFGGSRTDTQYF.

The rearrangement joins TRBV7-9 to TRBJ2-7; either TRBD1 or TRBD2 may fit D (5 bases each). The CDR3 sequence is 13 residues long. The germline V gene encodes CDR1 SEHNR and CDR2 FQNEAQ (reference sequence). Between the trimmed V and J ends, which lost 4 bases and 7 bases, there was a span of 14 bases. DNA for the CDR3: TGTGCCAGCAGCTCCAAGGGACCGGCAGAGCAGTACTTC. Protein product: CASSSKGPAEQYF.